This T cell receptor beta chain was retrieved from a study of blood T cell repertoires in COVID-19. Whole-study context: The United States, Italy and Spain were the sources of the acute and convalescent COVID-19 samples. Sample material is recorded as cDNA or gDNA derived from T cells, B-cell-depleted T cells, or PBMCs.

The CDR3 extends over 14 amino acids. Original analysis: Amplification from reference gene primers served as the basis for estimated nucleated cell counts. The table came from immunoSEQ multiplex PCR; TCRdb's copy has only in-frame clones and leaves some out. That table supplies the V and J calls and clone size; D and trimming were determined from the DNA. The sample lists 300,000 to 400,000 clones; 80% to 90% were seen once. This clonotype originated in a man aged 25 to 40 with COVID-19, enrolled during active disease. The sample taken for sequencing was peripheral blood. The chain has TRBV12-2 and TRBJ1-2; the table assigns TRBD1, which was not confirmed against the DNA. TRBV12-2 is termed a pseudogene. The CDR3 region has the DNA TGTGCAAGTCGCTTAATTTCAGGGGGTGATGGCTACACCTTC. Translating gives CASRLISGGDGYTF.